Listed here is a single T cell receptor (beta chain). The record originates from a study of cytotoxic CD8 clonotypes in ibrutinib-treated CLL. About the research overall: Partial response occurred in approximately 24 patients and complete response in 2; at median approximately 68 months, about 14 remained remitted and around twelve progressed. When averaged across all of the samples, the counts came to a few hundred thousand productive templates and more than 80,000 productive rearrangements.

Libraries were prepared by immunoSEQ multiplex PCR; TCRdb keeps only in-frame clonotypes and omits some of them. The sample consists of more than 200,000 clones, 70% of them appearing once. The CDR3 totals 13 residues. V lost 3 bases and J 9 bases, leaving 12 bases between the germline ends. Germline lookup yields CDR1 SGHTA and CDR2 FQGNSA. The sequencing here drew on PBMCs, taken after 24 months of ibrutinib treatment. The V gene is TRBV7-2, the J gene TRBJ2-1; tentatively, D is TRBD1 (5 bases). This receptor was taken from a human donor with chronic lymphocytic leukemia. CDR3 protein: CASSLDMGREQFF. The CDR3 DNA reads as TGTGCCAGCAGCTTGGACATGGGGCGTGAGCAGTTCTTC. Full variable domain (missing parts from reference TRBV7-2 and TRBJ2-1): GAGVSQSPSNKVTEKGKDVELRCDPISGHTALYWYRQSLGQGLEFLIYFQGNSAPDKSGLPSDRFSAERTGGSVSTLTIQRTQQEDSAVYLCASSLDMGREQFFGPGTRLTVL.